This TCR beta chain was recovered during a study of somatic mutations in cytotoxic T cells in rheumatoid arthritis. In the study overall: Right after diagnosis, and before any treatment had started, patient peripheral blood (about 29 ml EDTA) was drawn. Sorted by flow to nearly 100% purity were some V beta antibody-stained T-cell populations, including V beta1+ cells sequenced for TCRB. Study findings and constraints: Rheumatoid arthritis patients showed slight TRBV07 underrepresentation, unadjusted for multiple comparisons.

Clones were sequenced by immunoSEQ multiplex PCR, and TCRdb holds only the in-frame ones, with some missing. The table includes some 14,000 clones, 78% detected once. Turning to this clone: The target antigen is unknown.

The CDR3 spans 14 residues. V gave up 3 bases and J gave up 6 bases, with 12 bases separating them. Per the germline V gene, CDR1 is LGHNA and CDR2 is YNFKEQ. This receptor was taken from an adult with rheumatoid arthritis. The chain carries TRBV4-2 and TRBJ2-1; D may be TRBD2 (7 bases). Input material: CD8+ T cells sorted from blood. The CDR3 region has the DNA TGTGCCAGCAGCCAGAAACGGGGGGCCAATGAGCAGTTCTTC. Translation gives CASSQKRGANEQFF.